This is a list of T cell receptor beta chains from one sample in a study of beta chain features in type 1 diabetes. TCRdb keeps only in-frame clones here, not all; method: immunoSEQ multiplex PCR. Among 310,000 or so clones listed, 6.5% to 10% were seen once. The sample consisted of central memory CD4+ T cells from blood. These receptors originate from a woman aged 18-29 years in good health. The CDR3 runs from the conserved cysteine through the conserved F or W. The order of the fields is J gene, V gene, clone size, CDR3 protein. Where a row states a size, it is once, few, many or the class of an expanded clone; other rows omit it.

J: TRBJ2-1; V: TRBV29-1; size: many; CDR3: CSVPGLAGVREQFF
J: TRBJ1-2; V: TRBV5-1; size: few; CDR3: CASSSGQGDYGYTF
J: TRBJ2-1; V: TRBV7-3; size: few; CDR3: CASSLGPGYEQFF
J: TRBJ1-2; V: TRBV28; size: few; CDR3: CASSLVVGLENGYTF
J: TRBJ2-2; V: TRBV4-2; size: few; CDR3: CASSQGLAGAGELFF
J: TRBJ2-3; V: TRBV29-1; size: few; CDR3: CSVDLGTDTQYF
J: TRBJ2-4; V: TRBV7-9; size: many; CDR3: CASGKGLAGVDIQYF
J: TRBJ2-2; V: TRBV6-1; size: -; CDR3: CASDRGTGELFF
J: TRBJ1-1; V: TRBV10-2; size: few; CDR3: CASSPQGNTEAFF
J: TRBJ2-1; V: TRBV7-7; size: -; CDR3: CASSPGLANNEQFF
J: TRBJ2-7; V: TRBV4-2; size: few; CDR3: CASSQTGGEQYF
J: TRBJ1-2; V: TRBV4-3; size: many; CDR3: CASSPSKVRGAYDGYTF
J: TRBJ2-7; V: TRBV2; size: few; CDR3: CASSLLAGQYF
J: TRBJ2-5; V: TRBV4-3; size: -; CDR3: CASSIGPSTRIQETQYF
J: TRBJ1-1; V: TRBV10-3; size: few; CDR3: CAISESREWNTEAFF
J: TRBJ2-3; V: TRBV14; size: few; CDR3: CASSRAYYTTDTQYF
J: TRBJ1-1; V: TRBV25-1; size: few; CDR3: CASSDPGTGDTEAFF
J: TRBJ2-7; V: TRBV18; size: many; CDR3: CASSPGLAESYEQYF
J: TRBJ1-4; V: TRBV28; size: many; CDR3: CASSKGTGEGKLFF
J: TRBJ1-2; V: TRBV7-9; size: few; CDR3: CASNPLVGAGGYTF
J: TRBJ2-2; V: TRBV11-1; size: few; CDR3: CASSPWTGLAGELFF
J: TRBJ2-5; V: TRBV7-8; size: -; CDR3: CASSLRDREQETQYF
J: TRBJ2-4; V: TRBV2; size: many; CDR3: CASSPGGINIQYF
J: TRBJ2-3; V: TRBV19; size: -; CDR3: CASSIDPPGRAVTDTQYF
J: TRBJ1-1; V: TRBV29-1; size: few; CDR3: CSVGRRNTEAFF
J: TRBJ1-3; V: TRBV18; size: -; CDR3: CASSPPIQGAYSGNTIYF
J: TRBJ1-2; V: TRBV6-6; size: few; CDR3: CASSNPGGAGAGYTF
J: TRBJ1-1; V: TRBV7-3; size: -; CDR3: CASSLGNPGSEAFF